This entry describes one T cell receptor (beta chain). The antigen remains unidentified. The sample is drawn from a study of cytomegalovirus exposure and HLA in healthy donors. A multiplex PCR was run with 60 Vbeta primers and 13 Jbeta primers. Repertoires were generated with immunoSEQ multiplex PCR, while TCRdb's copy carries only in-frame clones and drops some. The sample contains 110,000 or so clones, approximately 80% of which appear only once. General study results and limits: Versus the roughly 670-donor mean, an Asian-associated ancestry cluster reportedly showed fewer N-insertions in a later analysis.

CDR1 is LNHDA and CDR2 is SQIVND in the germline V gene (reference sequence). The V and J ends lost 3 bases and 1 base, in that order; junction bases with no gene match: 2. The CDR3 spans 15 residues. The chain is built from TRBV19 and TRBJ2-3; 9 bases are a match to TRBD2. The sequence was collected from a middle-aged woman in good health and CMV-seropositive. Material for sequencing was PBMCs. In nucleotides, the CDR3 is TGTGCCAGTAGTATCCAGCGGGGGGGCACAGATACGCAGTATTTT. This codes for CASSIQRGGTDTQYF. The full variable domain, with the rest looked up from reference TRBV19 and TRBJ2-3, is DGGITQSPKYLFRKEGQNVTLSCEQNLNHDAMYWYRQDPGQGLRLIYYSQIVNDFQKGDIAEGYSVSREKKESFPLTVTSAQKNPTAFYLCASSIQRGGTDTQYFGPGTRLTVL.